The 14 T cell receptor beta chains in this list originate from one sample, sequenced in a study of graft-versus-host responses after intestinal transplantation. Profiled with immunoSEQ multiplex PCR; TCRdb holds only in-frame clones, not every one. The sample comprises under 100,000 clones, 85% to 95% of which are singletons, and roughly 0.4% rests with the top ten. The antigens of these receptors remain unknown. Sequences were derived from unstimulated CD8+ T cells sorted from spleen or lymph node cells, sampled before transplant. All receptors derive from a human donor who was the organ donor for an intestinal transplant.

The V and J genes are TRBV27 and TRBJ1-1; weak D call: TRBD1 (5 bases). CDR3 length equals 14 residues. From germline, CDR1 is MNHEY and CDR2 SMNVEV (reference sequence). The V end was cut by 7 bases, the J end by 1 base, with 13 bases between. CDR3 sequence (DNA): TGTGCCAGCACCCCATGGGGCGGGAACACTGAAGCTTTCTTT. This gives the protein CASTPWGGNTEAFF.

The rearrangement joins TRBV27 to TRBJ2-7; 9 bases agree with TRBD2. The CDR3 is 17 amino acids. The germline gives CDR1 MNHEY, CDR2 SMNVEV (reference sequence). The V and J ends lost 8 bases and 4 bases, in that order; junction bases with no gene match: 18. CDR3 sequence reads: CASGARRASGVLYEQYF. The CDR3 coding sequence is TGTGCCAGCGGAGCCCGGAGGGCTAGCGGGGTTCTTTACGAGCAGTACTTC.

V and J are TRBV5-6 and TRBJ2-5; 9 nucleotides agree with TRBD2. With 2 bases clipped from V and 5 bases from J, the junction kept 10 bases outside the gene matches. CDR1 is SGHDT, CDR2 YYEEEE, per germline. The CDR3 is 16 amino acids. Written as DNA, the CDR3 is TGTGCCAGCAGCTTTGTCGCGGGGGGGCGCCACGAGACCCAGTACTTC. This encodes CASSFVAGGRHETQYF.

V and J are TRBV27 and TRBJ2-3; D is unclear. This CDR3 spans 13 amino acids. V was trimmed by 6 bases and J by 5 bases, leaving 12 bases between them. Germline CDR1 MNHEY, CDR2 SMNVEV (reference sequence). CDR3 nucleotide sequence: TGTGCCAGCAGATCCGCAGGTTTAGATACGCAGTATTTT. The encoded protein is CASRSAGLDTQYF.

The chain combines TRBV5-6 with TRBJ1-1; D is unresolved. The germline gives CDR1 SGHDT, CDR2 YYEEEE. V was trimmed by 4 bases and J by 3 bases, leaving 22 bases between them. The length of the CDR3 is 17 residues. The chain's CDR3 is CASSTHPLSWRDTEAFF. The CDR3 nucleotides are TGTGCCAGCAGCACCCACCCCCTATCTTGGCGGGACACTGAAGCTTTCTTT.

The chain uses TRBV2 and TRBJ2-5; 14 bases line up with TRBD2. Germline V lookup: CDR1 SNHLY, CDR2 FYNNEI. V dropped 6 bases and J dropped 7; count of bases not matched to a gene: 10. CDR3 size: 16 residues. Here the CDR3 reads CASRGLAGAVSPTQYF. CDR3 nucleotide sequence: TGTGCCAGCAGGGGACTAGCGGGGGCCGTTAGTCCGACCCAGTACTTC.

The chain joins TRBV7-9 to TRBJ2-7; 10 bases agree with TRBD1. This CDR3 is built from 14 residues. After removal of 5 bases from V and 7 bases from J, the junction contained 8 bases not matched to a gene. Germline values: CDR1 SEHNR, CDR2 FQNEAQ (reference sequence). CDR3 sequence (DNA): TGTGCCAGCAGCCCTTTAACGGACAGGGGGGAGCAGTACTTC. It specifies CASSPLTDRGEQYF.

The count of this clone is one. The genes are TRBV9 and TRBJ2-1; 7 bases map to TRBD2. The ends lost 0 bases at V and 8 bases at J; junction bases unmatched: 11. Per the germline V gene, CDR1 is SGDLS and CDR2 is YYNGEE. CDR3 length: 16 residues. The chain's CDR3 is CASSVGPAGIGDEQFF. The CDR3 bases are TGTGCCAGCAGCGTAGGCCCAGCGGGGATAGGAGATGAGCAGTTCTTC. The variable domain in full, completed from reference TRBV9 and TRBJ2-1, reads DSGVTQTPKHLITATGQRVTLRCSPRSGDLSVYWYQQSLDQGLQFLIQYYNGEERAKGNILERFSAQQFPDLHSELNLSSLELGDSALYFCASSVGPAGIGDEQFFGPGTRLTVL.

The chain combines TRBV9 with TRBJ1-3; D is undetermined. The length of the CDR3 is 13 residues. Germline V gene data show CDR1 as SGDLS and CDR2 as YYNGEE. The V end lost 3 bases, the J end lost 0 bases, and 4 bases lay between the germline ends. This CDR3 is CASSGVSGNTIYF. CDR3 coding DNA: TGTGCCAGCAGCGGCGTCTCTGGAAACACCATATATTTT.

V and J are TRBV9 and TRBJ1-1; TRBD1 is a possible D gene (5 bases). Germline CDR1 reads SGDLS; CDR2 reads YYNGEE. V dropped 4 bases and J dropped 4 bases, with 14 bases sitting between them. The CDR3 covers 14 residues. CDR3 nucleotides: TGTGCCAGCAGCCCCGGGACTTGGGGCACTGAAGCTTTCTTT. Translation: CASSPGTWGTEAFF.

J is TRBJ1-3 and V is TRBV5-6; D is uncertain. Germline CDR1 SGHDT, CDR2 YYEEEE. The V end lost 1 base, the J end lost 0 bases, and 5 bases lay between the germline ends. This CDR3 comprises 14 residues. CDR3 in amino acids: CASSLLISGNTIYF. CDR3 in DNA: TGTGCCAGCAGCTTGTTAATCTCTGGAAACACCATATATTTT.

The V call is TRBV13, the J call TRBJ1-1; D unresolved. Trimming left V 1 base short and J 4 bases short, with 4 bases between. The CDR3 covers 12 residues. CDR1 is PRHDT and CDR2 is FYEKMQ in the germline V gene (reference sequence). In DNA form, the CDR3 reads TGTGCCAGCAGCTTAGCAGGCACTGAAGCTTTCTTT. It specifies CASSLAGTEAFF.

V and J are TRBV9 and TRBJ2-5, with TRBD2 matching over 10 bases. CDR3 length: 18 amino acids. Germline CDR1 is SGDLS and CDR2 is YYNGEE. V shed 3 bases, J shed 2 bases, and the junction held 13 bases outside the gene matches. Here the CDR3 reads CASSAPRAQAGGQETQYF. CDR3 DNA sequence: TGTGCCAGCAGCGCCCCAAGAGCCCAAGCGGGGGGGCAAGAGACCCAGTACTTC.

The CDR3, as DNA: TGTGCCACCAGCGGATTGACAGGGGGTGACTATGGCTACACCTTC. Its protein is CATSGLTGGDYGYTF. The gene calls are TRBV15 and TRBJ1-2; 9 positions match TRBD1. This CDR3 comprises 15 residues. The junction had 7 bases not matched to a gene; V was cut back by 5 bases and J by 3 bases. CDR1 and CDR2 (germline): LNHNV, YYDKDF (reference sequence). The variable domain in full, completed from reference TRBV15 and TRBJ1-2, reads DAMVIQNPRYQVTQFGKPVTLSCSQTLNHNVMYWYQQKSSQAPKLLFHYYDKDFNNEADTPDNFQSRRPNTSFCFLDIRSPGLGDTAMYLCATSGLTGGDYGYTFGSGTRLTVV.